What follows are 18 T cell receptor beta chains derived from one specimen sequenced in a study of beta chain features in type 1 diabetes. Sequencing targeted expressed TCRB transcripts, as all isolated RNA had been reverse transcribed. Sequencing used immunoSEQ multiplex PCR; TCRdb keeps in-frame clones, though not all of them. Of 330,000 or so clones listed, roughly a fifth were seen once; the top ten hold under 0.05%. Sequenced material: naive CD4+ T cells from blood. The receptor source for this set is a woman under 30 in good health.

The chain uses TRBV28 and TRBJ2-5, with D possibly TRBD1 on 6 matching bases. This CDR3 has 12 residues. The V gene's germline CDR1 is MDHEN and CDR2 SYDVKM. V dropped 6 bases and J dropped 7 bases, with 12 bases sitting between them. This CDR3 reads CASSWGRGTQYF. CDR3 nucleotides: TGTGCCAGCAGCTGGGGCAGGGGGACCCAGTACTTC.

DNA for the CDR3: TGTGCCAGCAGCTTAAGTGGGAGTGAGCAGTTCTTC. Its translation: CASSLSGSEQFF. The chain couples TRBV7-2 to TRBJ2-1; possible D gene TRBD2, 5 bases. The CDR3 sequence is 12 residues long. Trimming took 2 bases from V and 9 from J, leaving 8 bases between them. Germline V gene data show CDR1 as SGHTA and CDR2 as FQGNSA.

The chain recombines TRBV2 with TRBJ2-7, with 12 bases lining up with TRBD2. Per the germline V gene, CDR1 is SNHLY and CDR2 is FYNNEI. The CDR3 is made up of 14 amino acids. With 9 bases clipped from V and 4 bases from J, the junction kept 7 bases outside the gene matches. CDR3 in DNA: TGTGCCAGTGTCGGACTAGCGGGATATTACGAGCAGTACTTC. This translates into CASVGLAGYYEQYF.

The genes are TRBV4-1 and TRBJ1-1; tentatively, D is TRBD1 (6 bases). The CDR3 runs 13 residues. CDR1 MGHRA and CDR2 YSYEKL come from the germline V gene. Trimming shortened V by 2 bases and J by 6 bases, and 10 bases separated the two germline ends. CDR3 nucleotides: TGCGCCAGCAGCCAACGGGGGGCGGCTGAAGCTTTCTTT. Translation gives CASSQRGAAEAFF.

This chain uses TRBV5-6 with TRBJ2-7, with D uncertain. The germline CDR1 and CDR2 sequences are SGHDT and YYEEEE. V shed 2 bases and J shed 10 bases, with 19 bases lying between them. The CDR3 has 14 amino acids. CDR3 bases: TGTGCCAGCAGCTTACCGTCAATGGGCGCTAAACAGTACTTC. This encodes CASSLPSMGAKQYF.

The chain uses TRBV19 and TRBJ1-5; possible D gene TRBD1, 6 bases. This CDR3 region has 15 residues. Germline V CDR1 and CDR2: LNHDA, SQIVND (reference sequence). Trimming took off 6 bases at V and 5 bases at J, with 17 bases between the two ends. Written as DNA, the CDR3 is TGTGCCAGTAGGGACCAGGGGAGTGGATATCAGCCCCAGCATTTT. Translated: CASRDQGSGYQPQHF.

This chain links TRBV18 with TRBJ2-3; D remains unclear. Germline CDR1 and CDR2: KGHSH and LQKENI. The V end was cut by 2 bases, the J end by 3 bases, with 12 bases between. This CDR3 has 15 amino acids. Written as DNA, the CDR3 is TGTGCCAGCTCACCAAACGCGGTCGGTACAGATACGCAGTATTTT. Translating it yields CASSPNAVGTDTQYF.

The sample holds a few counts of this clone. CDR3 sequence reads: CATSRDRGTTYEQYF. CDR3 nucleotide sequence: TGTGCCACCAGCAGAGATCGTGGCACGACCTACGAGCAGTACTTC. This chain uses TRBV15 with TRBJ2-7; D remains ambiguous. The length of the CDR3 is 15 residues. Germline lookup yields CDR1 LNHNV and CDR2 YYDKDF (reference sequence). Trimming took off 0 bases at V and 2 bases at J, with 11 bases between the two ends.

This clone was picked up a small number of times. The chain carries TRBV6-1 and TRBJ1-2; D is perhaps TRBD1 (6 bases). The germline V and J ends were trimmed by 3 bases and 7 bases, with 24 bases remaining between them. The CDR3 totals 17 residues. Germline CDR1 MNHNS, CDR2 SASEGT. CDR3 sequence: CASSEKGGDTGRGGYTF. CDR3 DNA: TGTGCCAGCAGTGAGAAAGGGGGGGACACAGGGCGAGGTGGCTACACCTTC.

The chain joins TRBV18 to TRBJ2-3; perhaps TRBD2 as D (6 bases). The CDR3 has 15 residues. The ends were cut back, 3 bases at V and 4 bases at J, with 14 bases in the middle. The V gene's germline CDR1 is KGHSH and CDR2 LQKENI. CDR3 sequence (DNA): TGTGCCAGCTCACCGATCCACGGGACTCCAGATACGCAGTATTTT. It encodes CASSPIHGTPDTQYF.

The chain links TRBV9 to TRBJ1-2; 8 nucleotides match TRBD1. The V gene end was trimmed by 3 bases and the J gene end by 8 bases; junction bases not matched to a gene: 15. Germline V CDR1 and CDR2: SGDLS, YYNGEE. The CDR3 contains 16 residues. CDR3 region: CASSGSLDRGFRGYTF. CDR3 DNA sequence: TGTGCCAGCAGCGGTAGCCTTGACAGGGGCTTTCGGGGCTACACCTTC. The full variable domain, in which reference TRBV9 and TRBJ1-2 provide the parts outside the CDR3, is DSGVTQTPKHLITATGQRVTLRCSPRSGDLSVYWYQQSLDQGLQFLIQYYNGEERAKGNILERFSAQQFPDLHSELNLSSLELGDSALYFCASSGSLDRGFRGYTFGSGTRLTVV.

The chain uses TRBV9 and TRBJ2-7; no clear D. V was shortened by 3 bases and J by 6 bases, with 13 bases between the two germline ends. The CDR3 totals 13 residues. Per the germline V gene, CDR1 is SGDLS and CDR2 is YYNGEE. DNA of the CDR3: TGTGCCAGCAGCGGAGACACTCCCGCCGAGCAGTACTTC. Its protein is CASSGDTPAEQYF.

Comments on this clone: Other nucleotide sequences in the sample specify the same CDR3. This chain connects TRBV19 to TRBJ1-6; the match to TRBD1 covers 10 bases. The CDR3 is made up of 14 amino acids. After removal of 8 bases from V and 7 bases from J, the junction contained 5 bases not matched to a gene. Germline loops: CDR1 LNHDA, CDR2 SQIVND (reference sequence). The CDR3 spells CASSPGQGNSPLHF. In nucleotides, the CDR3 is TGTGCCAGTTCGCCGGGACAGGGGAATTCACCCCTCCACTTT.

This clone was counted only a few times. The gene calls are TRBV30 and TRBJ2-2; no clear D gene. The CDR3 extends over 15 amino acids. Trimming cost V 2 bases and J 6 bases, with 16 bases left between them. Germline lookup yields CDR1 GTSNPN and CDR2 SVGIG (reference sequence). CDR3 DNA: TGTGCCTGGAGTAGACCATCAGGATTTCCCGGGGAGCTGTTTTTT. This translates into CAWSRPSGFPGELFF.

For this clone: Other DNA sequences from this sample encode an identical CDR3 as well. The CDR3 region is CASSDSSGANVLTF. Written as DNA, the CDR3 is TGTGCCAGCAGTGATAGCTCTGGGGCCAACGTCCTGACTTTC. The V call is TRBV25-1, the J call TRBJ2-6; D uncertain. Trimming took 3 bases from V and 0 from J, leaving 3 bases between them. The CDR3 covers 14 residues. Germline CDR1 reads MGHDK; CDR2 reads SYGVNS.

This clone was detected only a few times. The chain has TRBV11-3 and TRBJ2-1, with 15 bases identical to TRBD2. Germline-derived CDR1 and CDR2 are SGHNT and YENEEA. This CDR3 is built from 17 residues. J lost 7 bases, V lost 3 bases, and 7 bases had no gene match. The CDR3 nucleotides read TGTGCCAGCAGCTTTGGACTAGCGGGAGGGAGTTCAAATGAGCAGTTCTTC. Translated: CASSFGLAGGSSNEQFF.

This clone was detected only a few times. The chain links TRBV29-1 to TRBJ1-4; D uncertain. CDR3 length equals 15 residues. Germline CDR1 and CDR2: SQVTM and ANQGSEA. V shed 7 bases and J shed 8 bases, with 23 bases lying between them. This CDR3 is CSAGGGSLLGEKLFF. CDR3 sequence (DNA): TGCAGCGCCGGAGGAGGGAGCCTCCTCGGGGAAAAACTGTTTTTT.

The V call is TRBV10-3, the J call TRBJ2-1, with TRBD1 matching 9 bases. This CDR3 has 14 residues. V lost 6 bases, J lost 8 bases, and 8 bases stayed unmatched. The germline CDR1 and CDR2 sequences are ENHRY and SYGVKD. The CDR3 protein is CAIREGTGIDEQFF. The CDR3 DNA is TGTGCCATCAGGGAAGGGACAGGGATCGATGAGCAGTTCTTC.